This T cell receptor beta chain was sequenced during a study of blood T cell repertoires in COVID-19. About the study: T cells, B-cell-depleted T cells, or PBMCs provided the cDNA or gDNA that served as material.

Profiling relied on immunoSEQ multiplex PCR, and the TCRdb table lists in-frame clones only, not all of them. The data show under 150,000 clones, more than 75% seen once. Per the germline V gene, CDR1 is GTSNPN and CDR2 is SVGIG (reference sequence). Trimming cost V 4 bases and J 4 bases, with 10 bases left between them. This CDR3 has 12 residues. Specimen: peripheral blood. This sequence was found in a man in his fifties with active COVID-19. The V gene is TRBV30, the J gene TRBJ1-2; the D gene is possibly TRBD1 (5 bases). In DNA form, the CDR3 reads TGTGCCTGGAAGGGGAATGGCTATGGCTACACCTTC. Translation: CAWKGNGYGYTF.